This T cell receptor beta chain was recovered during a study of blood T cells in healthy people across ages. Per-sample PBMC isolation yielded at least 6 million cells. Total RNA amounts of at least 6 micrograms were extracted per sample. Trimming shortened V by 6 bases and J by 0 bases, and 15 bases separated the two germline ends. The CDR3 length is 16 residues. A J-beta primer mix and a sample-barcoded 5' primer were used in a second PCR of roughly 6 to 12 cycles. No fewer than 2.5 million CDR3-containing paired-end reads came from each sample. Via MiXCR, TCRdb re-called the 5' RACE reads, giving one row per CDR3 protein. The sample records about 1,000,000 distinct CDR3 sequences, under 55% being singletons.

The receptor was derived from a woman in her sixties in good health. The specimen sequenced was blood. The J gene is TRBJ2-4, the V gene TRBV12-3 or TRBV12-4; possible D gene TRBD1, 5 bases. CDR3 protein: CASSHPRVLAKNIQYF. As DNA, the CDR3 is TGTGCCAGCAGCCACCCCAGGGTGTTAGCCAAAAACATTCAGTACTTC.